A single T cell receptor (beta chain) is shown here with its context. Its target is unknown. Multiplex touch-down PCR amplified TRB using TRB-A and TRB-B pools in one tube. Following a re-call of the multiplex PCR reads, TCRdb has one entry per CDR3 protein and lacks DNA. The table counts about 6,800 distinct CDR3 sequences; roughly 26% lies in the top ten. The data were taken from a study of T cell clusters in autoimmune cytopenias. Study-wide context: A median of roughly 52,000 TRB reads per sample yielded a median around 2,500 distinct clonotypes.

General study findings and limits: Comparing secondary cytopenia with chronic lymphocytic leukemia showed no cluster-lack signature, apparently masked by lymphoma repertoire. No experiment has yet validated the function of the T cell clusters defined in silico. TRB repertoire shifts in secondary cytopenia and chronic lymphocytic leukemia mostly reflected lymphoma, not autoimmunity.

In germline, CDR1 is MNHEY, CDR2 SMNVEV (reference sequence). The CDR3 is 16 residues long. TRB amplification used approximately 250 ng of peripheral blood genomic DNA. Sequences were obtained from peripheral blood. This chain uses TRBV27 with TRBJ2-1; TCRdb's assignment of TRBD1 cannot be checked, as there is no DNA. This TCR was recovered from a human donor with an autoimmune cytopenia or autoimmune hepatitis (not recorded which). The CDR3 here is CASDLTRQSSYNEQFF.